This passage covers 12 T cell receptor beta chains from one sample sequenced in a study of blood T cell repertoires in COVID-19. The table came from immunoSEQ multiplex PCR; TCRdb's copy has only in-frame clones and leaves some out. The sample lists about 200,000 clones; more than 70% were seen once. The sequenced sample was PBMCs or T cells enriched from blood (not recorded which). Receptors originate from a woman in her thirties or forties with acute COVID-19.

The V call is TRBV7-8, the J call TRBJ1-1; tentative D call: TRBD1 (6 bases). The germline V gene has CDR1 SGHVS and CDR2 FQNEAQ. V lost 5 bases to trimming and J lost 5 bases, with 15 bases between them. The CDR3 runs 14 residues. CDR3 sequence: CASSIGWGRTEAFF. In DNA, the CDR3 is TGTGCCAGCAGCATAGGGTGGGGGCGGACTGAAGCTTTCTTT.

This clone turned up a few times. The chain is built from TRBV6-5 and TRBJ1-4; no definite D call. The germline gives CDR1 MNHEY, CDR2 SVGAGI. Deletions cut 6 bases from V and 8 bases from J, with 16 bases between. The length of the CDR3 is 14 residues. The CDR3 is CASRGSGRGEKLFF. The CDR3 nucleotides are TGTGCCAGCAGGGGAAGTGGCCGGGGAGAAAAACTGTTTTTT.

The chain is built from TRBV6-5 and TRBJ2-1; TRBD1 matches at 9 bases. The ends lost 7 bases at V and 8 bases at J; junction bases unmatched: 12. The germline V gene encodes CDR1 MNHEY and CDR2 SVGAGI. The CDR3 length is 15 residues. The CDR3 spells CASKSGTGLGHEQFF. The CDR3 DNA reads TGTGCCAGCAAGTCAGGGACAGGGTTGGGACATGAGCAGTTCTTC.

The chain joins TRBV7-2 to TRBJ2-3, with 12 bases matching TRBD2. V lost 4 bases, J lost 7 bases, and 9 bases stayed unmatched. Per the germline V gene, CDR1 is SGHTA and CDR2 is FQGNSA. The CDR3 totals 16 residues. The CDR3 coding sequence is TGTGCCAGCAGCTCGGGACTAGCGGGCATGACAAATACGCAGTATTTT. This sequence encodes CASSSGLAGMTNTQYF.

In DNA, the CDR3 is TGTGCCAGCAGGGACTGGACAGGGGCGAACACTGAAGCTTTCTTT. The encoded protein is CASRDWTGANTEAFF. The chain couples TRBV28 to TRBJ1-1, with 9 positions matching TRBD1. The CDR3 covers 15 residues. The V and J ends lost 6 bases and 1 base, in that order; junction bases with no gene match: 6. Germline V gene lookup returns CDR1 MDHEN and CDR2 SYDVKM.

Many counts were recorded for this clone. V usage is TRBV7-2 and J usage is TRBJ1-2; 9 positions match TRBD1. Looked up from germline, CDR1 is SGHTA and CDR2 is FQGNSA. After removal of 2 bases from V and 6 bases from J, the junction contained 1 base not matched to a gene. This CDR3 has 13 residues. CDR3 sequence (DNA): TGTGCCAGCAGCTTAAGGACAGGGGATGGCTACACCTTC. It translates to CASSLRTGDGYTF.

This clone was seen only a few times. The V and J genes are TRBV28 and TRBJ2-7; D unresolved. The CDR3 consists of 15 residues. Germline V gene data show CDR1 as MDHEN and CDR2 as SYDVKM. V shed 4 bases and J shed 0 bases, with 13 bases lying between them. The CDR3 protein is CASSSPSKSSYEQYF. The CDR3 region has the DNA TGTGCCAGCAGTTCCCCCTCTAAGAGCTCCTACGAGCAGTACTTC.

The chain employs TRBV7-3 and TRBJ1-1, with 8 bases lining up with TRBD1. The J segment lost 3 bases and the V segment lost 5 bases, leaving 5 bases of the junction unmatched. Per germline, CDR1 SGHTA and CDR2 FQGTGA. This CDR3 comprises 14 residues. CDR3 bases: TGTGCCAGCAGCAGGGACAGGATACACACTGAAGCTTTCTTT. Its protein is CASSRDRIHTEAFF.

This chain connects TRBV2 to TRBJ2-5, with D perhaps matching TRBD1 (6 bases). The germline V gene has CDR1 SNHLY and CDR2 FYNNEI. V was shortened by 4 bases and J by 7 bases, with 13 bases between the two germline ends. The CDR3 totals 13 residues. The CDR3 here is CASSADRSVTQYF. The CDR3 DNA is TGTGCCAGCAGTGCGGACAGATCTGTGACCCAGTACTTC.

The genes are TRBV7-8 and TRBJ1-5; 8 positions agree with TRBD1. CDR1 SGHVS and CDR2 FQNEAQ come from the germline V gene. V trimming: 5 bases; J trimming: 3 bases; junction bases outside the gene matches: 3. This CDR3 spans 14 amino acids. The chain's CDR3 is CASSTQGVNQPQHF. CDR3 nucleotide sequence: TGTGCCAGCAGCACACAGGGGGTCAATCAGCCCCAGCATTTT.

The rearrangement links TRBV5-1 to TRBJ1-2; 10 positions match TRBD1. From germline, CDR1 is SGHRS and CDR2 YFSETQ. Trimming cost V 0 bases and J 8 bases; bases outside gene matches: 4. The CDR3 covers 14 residues. The CDR3 loop is CASSLGGQGTGYTF. As DNA, the CDR3 is TGCGCCAGCAGCTTGGGGGGACAGGGGACCGGCTACACCTTC.

This clone was counted a single time. This CDR3 is CASSLVPAGGTDTQYF. CDR3 bases: TGTGCCAGCAGCTTAGTCCCCGCGGGGGGAACAGATACGCAGTATTTT. The chain couples TRBV7-8 to TRBJ2-3; 8 bases are shared with TRBD2. Germline V lookup: CDR1 SGHVS, CDR2 FQNEAQ. V trimming: 1 base; J trimming: 3 bases; junction bases outside the gene matches: 6. The CDR3 loop spans 16 amino acids.